A single sample is the source of the 3 T cell receptor beta chains below, sequenced in a study of blood T cells in healthy people across ages. Then a second PCR, running roughly 7 to 11 cycles, was carried out with a sample-barcoded 5' primer and a J-beta primer mix. Using its own MiXCR run on the 5' RACE reads, TCRdb lists one record per CDR3 protein. The sample lists about 800,000 distinct CDR3 sequences, around 25% seen once, with roughly 3.5% in the top ten. These data were also reused for a study on T cells of mothers and their children.

Sequenced material: blood. The source is a boy between 10 and 17 years old in good health.

This clonotype was observed once. The J gene is TRBJ1-2, the V gene TRBV29-1; 7 positions match TRBD1. Germline loops: CDR1 SQVTM, CDR2 ANQGSEA. The trim removed 5 bases at V and 5 bases at J, leaving 11 bases unmatched. The CDR3 extends over 14 amino acids. The CDR3 region is CSVPMSRGVYGYTF. The CDR3 DNA is TGCAGCGTTCCCATGAGCAGGGGGGTTTATGGCTACACCTTC.

In DNA form, the CDR3 reads TGCAGTGCTACGCTAGCGGGAGGTTTTCAAGAGACCCAGTACTTC. Its protein product is CSATLAGGFQETQYF. J is TRBJ2-5 and V is TRBV20-1; 11 bases line up with TRBD2. The CDR3 is made up of 15 amino acids. With 4 bases clipped from V and 2 bases from J, the junction kept 6 bases outside the gene matches. The germline V gene encodes CDR1 DFQATT and CDR2 SNEGSKA (reference sequence).

This chain links TRBV11-2 with TRBJ2-5, with D tentatively TRBD2 (6 bases). Germline CDR1 SGHAT, CDR2 FQNNGV. V was shortened by 0 bases and J by 5 bases, with 13 bases between the two germline ends. The CDR3 has 15 residues. For the CDR3, the DNA is TGTGCCAGCAGCTTAGATATGACTAGGAGGGAGACCCAGTACTTC. It translates to CASSLDMTRRETQYF.